Below, 28 T cell receptor beta chains from the same sample are listed, as sequenced in a study of lymphopenia after photon versus proton radiotherapy. Measured with immunoSEQ multiplex PCR; TCRdb has only the in-frame clones, and not every one. The table lists more than 25,000 clones, roughly four fifths of them singletons. Material: peripheral blood, obtained from a patient treated with photon-based radiotherapy. These receptors originate from a woman in her forties or fifties with pancreatic cancer.

This chain links TRBV9 with TRBJ2-7, with TRBD2 identical over 11 bases. This CDR3 comprises 15 residues. Germline CDR1 reads SGDLS; CDR2 reads YYNGEE. J was trimmed by 1 base and V by 0 bases; bases with no gene match: 0. The CDR3 sequence is CASSVGTSGSYEQYF. For the CDR3, the DNA is TGTGCCAGCAGCGTAGGGACTAGCGGGTCCTACGAGCAGTACTTC.

The sample holds one count of this clone. The chain couples TRBV5-1 to TRBJ2-5; TRBD1 matches 8 bases. Germline CDR1 reads SGHRS; CDR2 reads YFSETQ. This CDR3 is built from 15 residues. J was trimmed by 4 bases and V by 4 bases; bases with no gene match: 9. The CDR3 DNA reads as TGCGCCAGCAGCCAGACAGGGGAAGGTAGAGAGACCCAGTACTTC. It is translated as CASSQTGEGRETQYF.

This sequence joins TRBV6-1 and TRBJ1-2; TRBD1 aligns across 8 bases. The germline V gene has CDR1 MNHNS and CDR2 SASEGT. Trimming at V came to 4 bases and at J to 4 bases, leaving 5 bases not matched to a gene. The CDR3 consists of 14 residues. Written as DNA, the CDR3 is TGTGCCAGCAGTGCGGGACAGGCGGTCTATGGCTACACCTTC. Protein: CASSAGQAVYGYTF.

The rearrangement uses TRBV5-1 and TRBJ2-2; perhaps TRBD2 as D (5 bases). Trimming removed 4 bases at V and 4 bases at J, with 14 bases between. This CDR3 spans 15 amino acids. Germline assignment: CDR1 SGHRS and CDR2 YFSETQ. As DNA, the CDR3 is TGCGCCAGCAGCCCCAGAGGGAGCTCCACCGGGGAGCTGTTTTTT. The encoded protein is CASSPRGSSTGELFF.

This clone was observed a handful of times. J is TRBJ2-1 and V is TRBV13; 10 bases match TRBD2. This CDR3 region has 16 residues. The germline V gene has CDR1 PRHDT and CDR2 FYEKMQ (reference sequence). With V trimmed by 5 bases and J by 9 bases, 13 bases remained unmatched. Written as DNA, the CDR3 is TGTGCCAGCAGCCCTAACATAGCGGGAGGTCGTGGTGAGCAGTTCTTC. This gives the protein CASSPNIAGGRGEQFF.

V is TRBV30 and J is TRBJ2-7; D is perhaps TRBD1 (5 bases). The V end lost 3 bases, the J end lost 9 bases, and 21 bases lay between the germline ends. This CDR3 has 14 amino acids. Germline V gene lookup returns CDR1 GTSNPN and CDR2 SVGIG (reference sequence). The CDR3 DNA is TGTGCCTGGAGCGGCCGAAGGGGTCCGGGCGTGCAGTACTTC. This gives the protein CAWSGRRGPGVQYF.

V usage is TRBV7-2 and J usage is TRBJ1-5, with 7 bases fitting TRBD1. J lost 5 bases, V lost 5 bases, and 9 bases had no gene match. The germline gives CDR1 SGHTA, CDR2 FQGNSA. The length of the CDR3 is 15 residues. The CDR3 DNA sequence: TGTGCCAGCAGCCCCCGACAGGGTTTCGATCAGCCCCAGCATTTT. Translation: CASSPRQGFDQPQHF.

CDR3 nucleotide sequence: TGCGCCAGCAGCCAAGCTTCCCGAGGGGTAGGGGAGCAGTACTTC. Its protein is CASSQASRGVGEQYF. The genes are TRBV4-3 and TRBJ2-5; D could derive from TRBD1 or TRBD2 (5 bases each). Germline-derived CDR1 and CDR2 are LGHNA and YSLEER. V gave up 1 base and J gave up 11 bases, with 20 bases separating them. CDR3 length: 15 residues.

The chain uses TRBV11-2 and TRBJ1-4; the match to TRBD1 covers 9 bases. The CDR3 spans 15 residues. With V trimmed by 5 bases and J by 4 bases, 5 bases remained unmatched. In germline, CDR1 is SGHAT, CDR2 FQNNGV. As DNA, the CDR3 is TGTGCCAGCAGCCCGCGGACAGGGGTTAATGAAAAACTGTTTTTT. Its translation: CASSPRTGVNEKLFF. The whole variable domain, filled in from reference TRBV11-2 and TRBJ1-4, reads EAGVAQSPRYKIIEKRQSVAFWCNPISGHATLYWYQQILGQGPKLLIQFQNNGVVDDSQLPKDRFSAERLKGVDSTLKIQPAKLEDSAVYLCASSPRTGVNEKLFFGSGTQLSVL.

The chain carries TRBV5-5 and TRBJ1-4, with 9 nucleotides matching TRBD1. CDR3 size: 14 residues. V lost 4 bases to trimming and J lost 7 bases; unmatched junction nucleotides: 5. Germline V lookup: CDR1 SGHKS, CDR2 YYEKEE (reference sequence). The CDR3 bases are TGTGCCAGCAGCCTCGGGACAGGGAGTGAAAAACTGTTTTTT. It yields the protein CASSLGTGSEKLFF.

This chain uses TRBV5-1 with TRBJ1-1; D call uncertain. The CDR3 spans 14 residues. The V gene lost 5 bases and the J gene lost 1 base, with 12 bases spanning the gap. Germline values: CDR1 SGHRS, CDR2 YFSETQ. The CDR3 bases are TGCGCCAGCAGTCGAGAGGGAGGGAACACTGAAGCTTTCTTT. This gives the protein CASSREGGNTEAFF.

V and J are TRBV5-8 and TRBJ2-7, with D perhaps TRBD2 (5 bases). Per the germline V gene, CDR1 is SGHTS and CDR2 is YDEGEE. With 6 bases removed from V and 0 bases from J, the gap between germline ends came to 13 bases. The CDR3 is made up of 14 amino acids. CDR3 nucleotide sequence: TGTGCCAGCACCCTGGGCCGGGGCTCCTACGAGCAGTACTTC. Amino acid sequence: CASTLGRGSYEQYF. The complete variable domain, with remaining parts taken from reference TRBV5-8 and TRBJ2-7, reads EAGVTQSPTHLIKTRGQQATLRCSPISGHTSVYWYQQALGLGLQFLLWYDEGEERNRGNFPPRFSGRQFPNYSSELNVNALELEDSALYLCASTLGRGSYEQYFGPGTRLTVT.

The genes are TRBV9 and TRBJ2-1; 7 nucleotides line up with TRBD2. CDR3 length: 14 residues. J lost 4 bases, V lost 4 bases, and 5 bases had no gene match. The germline V gene has CDR1 SGDLS and CDR2 YYNGEE. The CDR3 region has the DNA TGTGCCAGCAGCACCTCGGGGGGATACAATGAGCAGTTCTTC. This sequence encodes CASSTSGGYNEQFF.

The chain has TRBV6-1 and TRBJ1-4, with unresolved D. The CDR3 sequence is 13 residues long. Germline assignment: CDR1 MNHNS and CDR2 SASEGT. The germline V and J ends were trimmed by 6 bases and 6 bases, with 11 bases remaining between them. The CDR3 reads CASSPPEDEKLFF. CDR3 bases: TGTGCCAGCAGCCCCCCGGAGGATGAAAAACTGTTTTTT.

As concerns this clone: Other DNA sequences in this sample translate to the same CDR3. This chain connects TRBV5-1 to TRBJ2-7; no clear D gene. Germline CDR1 and CDR2: SGHRS and YFSETQ. This CDR3 has 14 amino acids. V gave up 0 bases and J gave up 2 bases, with 9 bases separating them. CDR3 amino acids: CASSLVVQPYEQYF. The DNA of the CDR3 is TGCGCCAGCAGCTTGGTAGTACAGCCCTACGAGCAGTACTTC.

V usage is TRBV5-8 and J usage is TRBJ2-3; a possible D gene is TRBD2 (6 bases). V shed 2 bases and J shed 2 bases, with 15 bases lying between them. Germline V gives CDR1 SGHTS, CDR2 YDEGEE. The CDR3 is 16 amino acids. CDR3: CASSFRRGPSTDTQYF. CDR3 bases: TGTGCCAGCAGCTTTCGGAGGGGCCCCTCCACAGATACGCAGTATTTT.

J is TRBJ1-4 and V is TRBV4-2, with 7 bases identical to TRBD1. CDR3 length equals 16 residues. After removal of 2 bases from V and 4 bases from J, the junction contained 7 bases not matched to a gene. Germline V gene lookup returns CDR1 LGHNA and CDR2 YNFKEQ. CDR3 sequence reads: CASSQTGTENNEKLFF. The CDR3, as DNA: TGTGCCAGCAGCCAAACCGGGACAGAGAATAATGAAAAACTGTTTTTT.

V usage is TRBV25-1 and J usage is TRBJ2-7; TRBD1 aligns across 9 bases. V lost 2 bases to trimming and J lost 6 bases; unmatched junction nucleotides: 8. The CDR3 length is 15 residues. The germline CDR1 and CDR2 sequences are MGHDK and SYGVNS. DNA of the CDR3: TGTGCCAGCAGTGAAGCTGGGACAGGGAGTTCCGAGCAGTACTTC. Translated: CASSEAGTGSSEQYF.

This sequence joins TRBV4-1 and TRBJ1-1; tentative D call: TRBD1 (5 bases). Germline-derived CDR1 and CDR2 are MGHRA and YSYEKL. CDR3 length equals 15 residues. V dropped 3 bases and J dropped 2 bases, with 13 bases sitting between them. CDR3 sequence (DNA): TGCGCCAGCAGCCACTTGGGGGAACCTAACACTGAAGCTTTCTTT. Translating gives CASSHLGEPNTEAFF.

V is TRBV4-3 and J is TRBJ1-6; TRBD1 might be the D (5 bases). The V gene's germline CDR1 is LGHNA and CDR2 YSLEER. The CDR3 has 16 amino acids. V was shortened by 6 bases and J by 1 base, with 13 bases between the two germline ends. The CDR3, as DNA: TGCGCCAGCAGTCCTAGCGAGGGGTCCTATAATTCACCCCTCCACTTT. This sequence encodes CASSPSEGSYNSPLHF.

This chain links TRBV9 with TRBJ2-1; 10 nucleotides match TRBD2. After removal of 4 bases from V and 7 bases from J, the junction contained 11 bases not matched to a gene. Germline V gene lookup returns CDR1 SGDLS and CDR2 YYNGEE. This CDR3 is built from 16 residues. The CDR3 nucleotides are TGTGCCAGCAGCACCCGACCCACTAGCGGGATTAATGAGCAGTTCTTC. Translating gives CASSTRPTSGINEQFF.

V gene TRBV28 combines with J gene TRBJ1-4, with 11 bases fitting TRBD1. Germline trimming cut 5 bases from V and 7 bases from J; bases unmatched to any gene: 9. Per the germline V gene, CDR1 is MDHEN and CDR2 is SYDVKM. The CDR3 extends over 16 amino acids. The CDR3 DNA is TGTGCCAGCAGTCGACCCGGACAGGGGGCTGGTGAAAAACTGTTTTTT. Translation: CASSRPGQGAGEKLFF. The whole variable domain, filled in from reference TRBV28 and TRBJ1-4, reads DVKVTQSSRYLVKRTGEKVFLECVQDMDHENMFWYRQDPGLGLRLIYFSYDVKMKEKGDIPEGYSVSREKKERFSLILESASTNQTSMYLCASSRPGQGAGEKLFFGSGTQLSVL.

The V call is TRBV19, the J call TRBJ2-1; D perhaps matches TRBD2 (5 bases). The V end lost 5 bases, the J end lost 8 bases, and 7 bases lay between the germline ends. The CDR3 loop spans 11 amino acids. The V gene's germline CDR1 is LNHDA and CDR2 SQIVND (reference sequence). In nucleotides, the CDR3 is TGTGCCAGTAGTCGGGGTTATGAGCAGTTCTTC. Translating it yields CASSRGYEQFF.

The V gene is TRBV19, the J gene TRBJ1-5, with 10 bases identical to TRBD1. The CDR3 runs to 15 residues. Germline values: CDR1 LNHDA, CDR2 SQIVND (reference sequence). The trim removed 6 bases at V and 6 bases at J, leaving 8 bases unmatched. CDR3 in amino acids: CASSTGQGGGQPQHF. The CDR3, as DNA: TGTGCCAGTAGCACTGGACAGGGGGGGGGTCAGCCCCAGCATTTT.

The chain is built from TRBV4-1 and TRBJ1-1; maybe TRBD1 (6 bases). V lost 2 bases and J lost 1, with 11 bases in between. The CDR3 sequence is 15 residues long. Germline assignment: CDR1 MGHRA and CDR2 YSYEKL. The CDR3 nucleotides are TGCGCCAGCAGCCAACCCGACAGGTCGAACACTGAAGCTTTCTTT. Its protein is CASSQPDRSNTEAFF.

The chain employs TRBV14 and TRBJ2-7; TRBD1 is a possible D gene (5 bases). The CDR3 is 13 amino acids. CDR1 is SGHDN and CDR2 is FVKESK in the germline V gene. The V end was cut by 4 bases, the J end by 1 base, with 8 bases between. CDR3 DNA sequence: TGTGCCAGCAGCCCGGACACGTCCTACGAGCAGTACTTC. It translates to CASSPDTSYEQYF.

The chain joins TRBV7-2 to TRBJ1-2; D gene unclear. This CDR3 spans 14 amino acids. Germline CDR1 SGHTA, CDR2 FQGNSA. V lost 1 base and J 4 bases, leaving 10 bases between the germline ends. The CDR3 region is CASSLVRFTYGYTF. CDR3 bases: TGTGCCAGCAGCTTAGTCAGGTTTACCTATGGCTACACCTTC.

The CDR3 coding sequence is TGCGCCAGCGGGACTAGCGGGAGCGATGAGCAGTTCTTC. This codes for CASGTSGSDEQFF. The chain has TRBV10-1 and TRBJ2-1; 14 nucleotides line up with TRBD2. J was trimmed by 8 bases and V by 8 bases; bases with no gene match: 2. The germline gives CDR1 WNHNN, CDR2 SYGVQD (reference sequence). There are 13 residues in the CDR3.